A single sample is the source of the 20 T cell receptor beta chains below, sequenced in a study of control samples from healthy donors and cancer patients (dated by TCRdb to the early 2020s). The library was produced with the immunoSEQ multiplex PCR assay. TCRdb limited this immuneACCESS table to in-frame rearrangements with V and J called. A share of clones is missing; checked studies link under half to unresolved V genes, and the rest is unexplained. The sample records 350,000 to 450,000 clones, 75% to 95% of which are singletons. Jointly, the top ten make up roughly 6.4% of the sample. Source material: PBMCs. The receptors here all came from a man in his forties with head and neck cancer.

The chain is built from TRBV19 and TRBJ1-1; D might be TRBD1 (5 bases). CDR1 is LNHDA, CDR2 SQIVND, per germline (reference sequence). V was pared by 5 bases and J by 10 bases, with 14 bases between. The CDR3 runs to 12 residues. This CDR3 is CASSRYGTTAFF. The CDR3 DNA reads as TGTGCCAGTAGTCGCTACGGGACTACAGCTTTCTTT. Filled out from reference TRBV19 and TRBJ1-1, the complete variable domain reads DGGITQSPKYLFRKEGQNVTLSCEQNLNHDAMYWYRQDPGQGLRLIYYSQIVNDFQKGDIAEGYSVSREKKESFPLTVTSAQKNPTAFYLCASSRYGTTAFFGQGTRLTVV.

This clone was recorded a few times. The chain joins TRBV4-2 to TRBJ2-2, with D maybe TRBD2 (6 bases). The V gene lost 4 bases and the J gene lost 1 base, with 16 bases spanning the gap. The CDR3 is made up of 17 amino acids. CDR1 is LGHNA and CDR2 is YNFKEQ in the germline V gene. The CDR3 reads CASSRSAAEGNTGELFF. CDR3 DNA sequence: TGTGCCAGCAGCCGGTCCGCGGCGGAGGGGAACACCGGGGAGCTGTTTTTT.

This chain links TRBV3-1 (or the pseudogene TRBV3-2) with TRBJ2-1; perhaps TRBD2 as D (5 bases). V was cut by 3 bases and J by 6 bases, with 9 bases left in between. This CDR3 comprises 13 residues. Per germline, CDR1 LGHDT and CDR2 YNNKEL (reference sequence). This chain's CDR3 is CASSQFGVNEQFF. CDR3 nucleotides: TGTGCCAGCAGCCAGTTCGGGGTCAATGAGCAGTTCTTC.

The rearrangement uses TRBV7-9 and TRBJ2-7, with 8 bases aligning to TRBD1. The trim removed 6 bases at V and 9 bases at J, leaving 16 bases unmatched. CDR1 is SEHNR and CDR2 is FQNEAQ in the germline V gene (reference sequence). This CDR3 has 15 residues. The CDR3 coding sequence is TGTGCCAGCAGTCCCGGACAGGGCTTTAGTGTTGGGCAGTACTTC. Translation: CASSPGQGFSVGQYF.

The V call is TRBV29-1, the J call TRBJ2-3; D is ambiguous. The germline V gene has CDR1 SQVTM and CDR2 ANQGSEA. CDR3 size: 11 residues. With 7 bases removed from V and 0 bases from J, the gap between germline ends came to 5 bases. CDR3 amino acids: CSGSSTDTQYF. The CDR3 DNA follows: TGCAGCGGTTCTAGCACAGATACGCAGTATTTT.

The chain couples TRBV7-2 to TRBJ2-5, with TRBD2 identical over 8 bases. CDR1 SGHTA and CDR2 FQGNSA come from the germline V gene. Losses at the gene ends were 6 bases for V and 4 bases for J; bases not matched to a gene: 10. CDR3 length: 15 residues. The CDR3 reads CASRTQSGSLETQYF. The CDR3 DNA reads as TGTGCCAGCAGAACCCAAAGCGGGAGTCTAGAGACCCAGTACTTC. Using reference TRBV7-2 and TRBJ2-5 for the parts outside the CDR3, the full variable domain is GAGVSQSPSNKVTEKGKDVELRCDPISGHTALYWYRQSLGQGLEFLIYFQGNSAPDKSGLPSDRFSAERTGGSVSTLTIQRTQQEDSAVYLCASRTQSGSLETQYFGPGTRLLVL.

Here the CDR3 DNA reads TGTGCCAGCAGGGGACCTGGGTCGGGAGTCCGCAGCTCCTACGAGCAGTACTTC. It specifies CASRGPGSGVRSSYEQYF. The chain carries TRBV2 and TRBJ2-7; D perhaps matches TRBD2 (6 bases). Germline CDR1 and CDR2: SNHLY and FYNNEI. The CDR3 spans 18 residues. V was clipped by 6 bases and J by 0 bases, with 24 bases between them.

The chain's CDR3 is CAWSVLPSGNTEAFF. The CDR3 bases are TGTGCCTGGAGTGTACTTCCCTCGGGGAACACTGAAGCTTTCTTT. The genes are TRBV30 and TRBJ1-1, with D uncertain. In germline, CDR1 is GTSNPN, CDR2 SVGIG (reference sequence). The CDR3 consists of 15 residues. V lost 0 bases and J 1 base, leaving 12 bases between the germline ends.

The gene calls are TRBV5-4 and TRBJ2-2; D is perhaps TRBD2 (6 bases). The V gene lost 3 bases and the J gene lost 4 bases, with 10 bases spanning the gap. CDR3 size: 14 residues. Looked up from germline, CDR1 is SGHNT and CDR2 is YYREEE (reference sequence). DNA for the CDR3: TGTGCCAGCAGCTCCGGGCGGGGCACCGGGGAGCTGTTTTTT. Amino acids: CASSSGRGTGELFF.

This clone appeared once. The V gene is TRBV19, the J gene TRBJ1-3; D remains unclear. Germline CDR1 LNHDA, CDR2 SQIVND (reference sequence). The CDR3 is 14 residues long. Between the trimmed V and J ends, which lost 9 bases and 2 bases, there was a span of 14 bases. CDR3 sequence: CASGQGPTGNTIYF. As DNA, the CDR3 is TGTGCCAGCGGTCAAGGGCCCACTGGAAACACCATATATTTT. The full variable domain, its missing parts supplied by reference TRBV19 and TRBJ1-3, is DGGITQSPKYLFRKEGQNVTLSCEQNLNHDAMYWYRQDPGQGLRLIYYSQIVNDFQKGDIAEGYSVSREKKESFPLTVTSAQKNPTAFYLCASGQGPTGNTIYFGEGSWLTVV.

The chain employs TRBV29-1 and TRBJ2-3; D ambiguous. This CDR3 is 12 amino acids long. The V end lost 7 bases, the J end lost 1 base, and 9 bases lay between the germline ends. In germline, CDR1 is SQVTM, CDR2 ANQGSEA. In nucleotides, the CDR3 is TGCAGCGCCGTGGCAGGCACAGATACGCAGTATTTT. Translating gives CSAVAGTDTQYF.

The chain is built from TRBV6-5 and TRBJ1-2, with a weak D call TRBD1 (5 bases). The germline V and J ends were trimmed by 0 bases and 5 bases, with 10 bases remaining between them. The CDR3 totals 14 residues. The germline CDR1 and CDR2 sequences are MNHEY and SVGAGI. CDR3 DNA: TGTGCCAGCAGTTACTCGACAGCCCGATATGGCTACACCTTC. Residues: CASSYSTARYGYTF.

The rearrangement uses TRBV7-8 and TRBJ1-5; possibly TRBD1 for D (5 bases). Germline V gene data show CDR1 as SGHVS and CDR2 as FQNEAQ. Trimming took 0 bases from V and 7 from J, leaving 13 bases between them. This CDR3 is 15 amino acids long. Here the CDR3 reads CASSLAHRGGQPQHF. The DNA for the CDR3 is TGTGCCAGCAGCTTAGCGCATAGGGGCGGACAGCCCCAGCATTTT.

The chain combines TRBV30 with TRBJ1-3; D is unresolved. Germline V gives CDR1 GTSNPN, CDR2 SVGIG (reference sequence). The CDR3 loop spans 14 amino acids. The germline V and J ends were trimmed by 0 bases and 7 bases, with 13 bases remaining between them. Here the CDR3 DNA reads TGTGCCTGGAGTGTACTGCAAATACGGAACACCATATATTTT. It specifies CAWSVLQIRNTIYF.

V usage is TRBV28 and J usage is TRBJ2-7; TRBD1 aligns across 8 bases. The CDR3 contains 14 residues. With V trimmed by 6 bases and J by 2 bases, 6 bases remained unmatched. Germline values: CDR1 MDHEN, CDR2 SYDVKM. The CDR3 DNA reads TGTGCCAGCAGACGACAGGGGAAACCCTACGAGCAGTACTTC. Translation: CASRRQGKPYEQYF.

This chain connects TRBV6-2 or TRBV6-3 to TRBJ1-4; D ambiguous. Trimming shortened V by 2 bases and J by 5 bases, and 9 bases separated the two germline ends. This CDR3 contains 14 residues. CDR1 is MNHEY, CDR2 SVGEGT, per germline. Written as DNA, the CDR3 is TGTGCCAGCAGTTACGGGGTTCGAAATGAAAAACTGTTTTTT. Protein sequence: CASSYGVRNEKLFF.

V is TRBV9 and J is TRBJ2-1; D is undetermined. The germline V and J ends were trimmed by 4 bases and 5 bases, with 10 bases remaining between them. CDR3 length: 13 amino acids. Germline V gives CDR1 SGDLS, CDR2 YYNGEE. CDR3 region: CASSSLENNEQFF. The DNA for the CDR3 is TGTGCCAGCAGCTCCCTAGAGAACAATGAGCAGTTCTTC.

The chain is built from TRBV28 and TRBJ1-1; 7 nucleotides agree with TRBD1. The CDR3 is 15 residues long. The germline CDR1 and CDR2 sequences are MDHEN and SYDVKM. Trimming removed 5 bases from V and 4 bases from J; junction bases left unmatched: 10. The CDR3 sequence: CASSILPGGVTEAFF. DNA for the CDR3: TGTGCCAGCAGTATCCTTCCAGGGGGGGTCACTGAAGCTTTCTTT.

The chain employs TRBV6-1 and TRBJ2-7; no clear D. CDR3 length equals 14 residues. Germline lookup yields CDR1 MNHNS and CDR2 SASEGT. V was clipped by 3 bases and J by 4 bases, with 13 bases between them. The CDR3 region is CASSEPARVYEQYF. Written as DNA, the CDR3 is TGTGCCAGCAGTGAGCCGGCCCGAGTTTACGAGCAGTACTTC.

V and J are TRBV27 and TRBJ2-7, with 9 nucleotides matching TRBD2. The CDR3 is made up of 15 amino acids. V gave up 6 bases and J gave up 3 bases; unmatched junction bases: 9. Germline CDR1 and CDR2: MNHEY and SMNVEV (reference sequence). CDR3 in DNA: TGTGCCAGCAGCAGAGGGCTAGCGGGAAACTACGAGCAGTACTTC. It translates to CASSRGLAGNYEQYF.